The 18 T cell receptor beta chains presented below share a single source sample, sequenced in a study of CD8 T cells in Susac syndrome. A quantity of about 0.45 to 1 ug RNA underwent reverse transcription using random hexamers. TCRdb itself ran the immunoSEQ multiplex PCR reads through MiXCR, one entry per CDR3 protein. Of tens of thousands of distinct CDR3 sequences listed, 90% to 95% are singletons. Sequencing was performed on CD8+ T cells from PBMCs. Source of these receptors: a human donor with Susac syndrome.

The CDR3 DNA is TGTGCCAGCAGTTTAGTGGAGACCCCACATGAGCAGTTCTTC. As protein: CASSLVETPHEQFF. This chain connects TRBV27 to TRBJ2-1, with D uncertain. CDR3 size: 14 residues. Germline V gene lookup returns CDR1 MNHEY and CDR2 SMNVEV (reference sequence). Trimming took off 2 bases at V and 8 bases at J, with 13 bases between the two ends.

This chain joins TRBV29-1 and TRBJ2-1; 13 positions match TRBD2. CDR1 is SQVTM, CDR2 ANQGSEA, per germline. The CDR3 has 14 residues. The ends lost 7 bases at V and 6 bases at J; junction bases unmatched: 6. The CDR3 nucleotides are TGCAGCGCAATGGGACTAGCGGGACTCAATGAGCAGTTCTTC. Protein product: CSAMGLAGLNEQFF.

J is TRBJ2-7 and V is TRBV29-1, with TRBD1 matching 7 bases. V dropped 1 base and J dropped 4; count of bases not matched to a gene: 10. Germline CDR1 is SQVTM and CDR2 is ANQGSEA. This CDR3 has 15 residues. The CDR3 DNA reads as TGCAGCGTTGAAGCCGCCGGGACAGATATTTACGAGCAGTACTTC. The encoded protein is CSVEAAGTDIYEQYF.

This CDR3 is CASSLFEDEQFF. The CDR3, as DNA: TGTGCCAGCAGTTTATTTGAGGATGAGCAGTTCTTC. V and J are TRBV28 and TRBJ2-1; D not resolved. The germline CDR1 and CDR2 sequences are MDHEN and SYDVKM. The CDR3 covers 12 residues. Between the trimmed V and J ends, which lost 1 base and 8 bases, there was a span of 6 bases.

The chain couples TRBV6-5 to TRBJ2-1; the match to TRBD2 covers 7 bases. Per germline, CDR1 MNHEY and CDR2 SVGAGI. Unmatched junction bases numbered 7, after V lost 4 bases and J lost 7 bases. CDR3 length: 14 amino acids. The CDR3 region has the DNA TGTGCCAGCAGTTCGGGGGGTGAGGGGAATGAGCAGTTCTTC. Its translation: CASSSGGEGNEQFF.

CDR3 DNA sequence: TGCAGTGCTGCTACCCAGGGTTTACGGACTGAAGCTTTCTTT. Its protein product is CSAATQGLRTEAFF. This chain uses TRBV20-1 with TRBJ1-1; D is possibly TRBD1 (5 bases). CDR1 is DFQATT and CDR2 is SNEGSKA in the germline V gene (reference sequence). V was cut by 5 bases and J by 5 bases, with 18 bases left in between. The CDR3 has 14 amino acids.

The chain joins TRBV7-9 to TRBJ1-1, with TRBD1 matching 9 bases. The CDR3 covers 14 residues. J gave up 3 bases and V 3 bases, and 2 bases lay outside the gene matches. Germline values: CDR1 SEHNR, CDR2 FQNEAQ (reference sequence). CDR3 DNA sequence: TGTGCCAGCAGCTTCGGGACAGGGTACACTGAAGCTTTCTTT. It yields the protein CASSFGTGYTEAFF.

The rearrangement uses TRBV11-1 and TRBJ2-7; 12 nucleotides agree with TRBD1. The CDR3 is 14 residues long. V lost 5 bases and J lost 5; bases outside the gene matches: 4. Germline lookup yields CDR1 SGHAT and CDR2 FQDESV (reference sequence). The CDR3: CASSHGTGGDEQYF. CDR3 nucleotide sequence: TGTGCCAGCAGCCACGGGACAGGGGGCGACGAGCAGTACTTC.

A few counts support this clonotype. The chain is built from TRBV4-2 and TRBJ2-4; D is unclear. The CDR3 covers 13 residues. Trimming removed 4 bases at V and 5 bases at J, with 9 bases between. Per the germline V gene, CDR1 is LGHNA and CDR2 is YNFKEQ. The CDR3 region has the DNA TGTGCCAGCAGCCTGGCACTCGAAAACATTCAGTACTTC. Its translation: CASSLALENIQYF.

The chain joins TRBV19 to TRBJ2-1; TRBD1 is a possible D gene (6 bases). The germline CDR1 and CDR2 sequences are LNHDA and SQIVND (reference sequence). The CDR3 has 15 amino acids. V was clipped by 3 bases and J by 3 bases, with 12 bases between them. CDR3 DNA sequence: TGTGCCAGTAGTATGAGAGGGACACTCTACAATGAGCAGTTCTTC. Translated, it gives CASSMRGTLYNEQFF.

The sample holds one count of this clonotype. V and J are TRBV5-6 and TRBJ2-7; 7 nucleotides agree with TRBD1. CDR3 length equals 14 residues. The junction had 7 bases not matched to a gene; V was cut back by 7 bases and J by 0 bases. CDR1 and CDR2 from the germline V gene are SGHDT and YYEEEE. The CDR3: CASPGQASSYEQYF. The CDR3 DNA sequence: TGTGCCAGCCCCGGACAGGCGAGCTCCTACGAGCAGTACTTC.

In its sample, this clonotype was seen once. This chain connects TRBV7-9 to TRBJ1-1, with D perhaps matching TRBD1 (6 bases). Looked up from germline, CDR1 is SEHNR and CDR2 is FQNEAQ (reference sequence). Trimming took 5 bases from V and 1 from J, leaving 17 bases between them. This CDR3 has 16 amino acids. The CDR3 loop is CASSLEGHLPNTEAFF. The CDR3 DNA reads as TGTGCCAGCAGCCTAGAGGGACACCTGCCGAACACTGAAGCTTTCTTT.

The chain is built from TRBV7-3 and TRBJ2-5; 10 bases match TRBD1. Germline V gives CDR1 SGHTA, CDR2 FQGTGA. CDR3 length: 16 amino acids. Unmatched junction bases numbered 10, after V lost 2 bases and J lost 7 bases. CDR3 region: CASSLDATGGAGTQYF. CDR3 bases: TGTGCCAGCAGCTTAGACGCGACAGGGGGCGCCGGGACCCAGTACTTC.

V and J are TRBV28 and TRBJ2-1, with 13 bases that match TRBD2. V lost 3 bases to trimming and J lost 9 bases; unmatched junction nucleotides: 5. The CDR3 extends over 15 amino acids. Germline assignment: CDR1 MDHEN and CDR2 SYDVKM. CDR3 sequence reads: CASSFGLAGVGEQFF. CDR3 DNA: TGTGCCAGCAGTTTTGGACTAGCGGGAGTAGGTGAGCAGTTCTTC.

V and J are TRBV27 and TRBJ2-7, with 11 bases that match TRBD2. The CDR3 loop spans 14 amino acids. J was trimmed by 2 bases and V by 6 bases; bases with no gene match: 3. CDR1 MNHEY and CDR2 SMNVEV come from the germline V gene (reference sequence). As DNA, the CDR3 is TGTGCCAGCAGCGGTAGCGGGAGGGCCTACGAGCAGTACTTC. Protein product: CASSGSGRAYEQYF.

The CDR3 nucleotides are TGCAGCGTTGTAGAAACCTCTGGGGCCAACGTCCTGACTTTC. Protein: CSVVETSGANVLTF. The chain has TRBV29-1 and TRBJ2-6; D is uncertain. The CDR3 is made up of 14 amino acids. CDR1 is SQVTM, CDR2 ANQGSEA, per germline. V lost 4 bases to trimming and J lost 0 bases, with 7 bases between them.

This chain's CDR3 is CASSYELSSYNEQFF. CDR3 coding DNA: TGTGCCAGCAGTTACGAGTTGAGCTCCTACAATGAGCAGTTCTTC. The chain uses TRBV6-5 and TRBJ2-1; no reliable D call. This CDR3 region has 15 residues. V lost 2 bases to trimming and J lost 0 bases, with 8 bases between them. Germline V gives CDR1 MNHEY, CDR2 SVGAGI.

The V gene is TRBV7-9, the J gene TRBJ2-2; D possibly corresponds to TRBD1 (6 bases). The CDR3 covers 15 residues. V was shortened by 6 bases and J by 5 bases, with 16 bases between the two germline ends. CDR1 and CDR2 from the germline V gene are SEHNR and FQNEAQ (reference sequence). In nucleotides, the CDR3 is TGTGCCAGCAGTAAGATACAGGGTTTAACCGGGGAGCTGTTTTTT. Residues: CASSKIQGLTGELFF.